This T cell receptor (beta chain) came from a study of T cell repertoires in cytomegalovirus infection. On the study more broadly: Indications of both CMV infection and matching HLA type were provided by public TCR beta signatures.

Concerning this clonotype itself: Antigen specificity is unknown.

TCRdb reprocessed the reads via MiXCR and lists one record per CDR3 protein. The top ten clones hold around 13% of a sample with approximately 730,000 distinct CDR3 sequences, 29% of them seen once. Germline V gives CDR1 SEHNR, CDR2 FQNEAQ (reference sequence). This CDR3 region has 14 residues. V was cut by 5 bases and J by 2 bases, with 12 bases left in between. The V gene is TRBV7-9, the J gene TRBJ2-5; D is uncertain. The sequenced sample was cultured CD8+ T cells from PBMCs, obtained from culture after CMV antigen stimulation. The TCR originated in a human donor in good health (CMV status not recorded). Some clones in this sample may be carry-over from other donors' samples. CDR3 DNA sequence: TGTGCCAGCAGCCCTGTGGGGTTACAAGAGACCCAGTACTTC. This codes for CASSPVGLQETQYF.